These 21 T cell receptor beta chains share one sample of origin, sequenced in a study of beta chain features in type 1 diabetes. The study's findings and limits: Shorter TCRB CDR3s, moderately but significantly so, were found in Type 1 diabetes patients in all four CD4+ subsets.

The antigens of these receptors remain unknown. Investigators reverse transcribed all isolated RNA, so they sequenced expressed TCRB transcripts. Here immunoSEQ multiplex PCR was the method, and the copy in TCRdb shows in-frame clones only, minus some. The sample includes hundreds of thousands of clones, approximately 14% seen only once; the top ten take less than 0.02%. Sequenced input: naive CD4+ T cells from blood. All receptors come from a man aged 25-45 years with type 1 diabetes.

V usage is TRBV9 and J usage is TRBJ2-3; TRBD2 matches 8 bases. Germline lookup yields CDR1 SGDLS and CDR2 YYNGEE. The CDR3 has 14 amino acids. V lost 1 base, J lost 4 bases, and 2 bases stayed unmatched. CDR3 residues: CASSVTSGADTQYF. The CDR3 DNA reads TGTGCCAGCAGCGTAACTAGCGGCGCAGATACGCAGTATTTT.

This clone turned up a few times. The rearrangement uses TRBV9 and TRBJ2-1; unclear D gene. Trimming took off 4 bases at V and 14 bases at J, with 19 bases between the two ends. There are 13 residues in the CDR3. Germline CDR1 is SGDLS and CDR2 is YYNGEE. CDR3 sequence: CASSSMTIDRKFF. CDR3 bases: TGTGCCAGCAGCTCTATGACAATCGATCGGAAGTTCTTC.

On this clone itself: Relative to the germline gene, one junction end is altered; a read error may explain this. In DNA, the CDR3 is TGTGCCAGCTCACCACCTCCCAGGGGCGCCGCCTTC. It translates to CASSPPPRGAAF. The rearrangement links TRBV18 to TRBJ1-2; D may be TRBD1 (6 bases). In germline, CDR1 is KGHSH, CDR2 LQKENI. This CDR3 comprises 12 residues.

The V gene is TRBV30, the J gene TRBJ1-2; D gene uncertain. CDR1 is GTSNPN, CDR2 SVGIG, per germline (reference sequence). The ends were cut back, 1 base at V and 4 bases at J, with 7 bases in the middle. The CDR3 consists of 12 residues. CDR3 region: CAWSAGVYGYTF. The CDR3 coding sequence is TGTGCCTGGAGTGCCGGGGTCTATGGCTACACCTTC.

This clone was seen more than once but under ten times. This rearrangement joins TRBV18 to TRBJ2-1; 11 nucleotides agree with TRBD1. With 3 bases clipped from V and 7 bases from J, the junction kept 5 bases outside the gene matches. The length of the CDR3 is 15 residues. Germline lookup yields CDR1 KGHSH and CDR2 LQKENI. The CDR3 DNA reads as TGTGCCAGCTCACCTGGGACAGGGGGTATGAATGAGCAGTTCTTC. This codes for CASSPGTGGMNEQFF.

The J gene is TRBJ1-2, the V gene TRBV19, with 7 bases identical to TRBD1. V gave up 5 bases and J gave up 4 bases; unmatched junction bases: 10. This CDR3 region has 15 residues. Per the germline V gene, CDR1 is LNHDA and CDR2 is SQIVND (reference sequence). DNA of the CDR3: TGTGCCAGTAGTCCCCGAGGGGGCAGAAGCTATGGCTACACCTTC. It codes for CASSPRGGRSYGYTF. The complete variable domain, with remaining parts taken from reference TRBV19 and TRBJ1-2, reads DGGITQSPKYLFRKEGQNVTLSCEQNLNHDAMYWYRQDPGQGLRLIYYSQIVNDFQKGDIAEGYSVSREKKESFPLTVTSAQKNPTAFYLCASSPRGGRSYGYTFGSGTRLTVV.

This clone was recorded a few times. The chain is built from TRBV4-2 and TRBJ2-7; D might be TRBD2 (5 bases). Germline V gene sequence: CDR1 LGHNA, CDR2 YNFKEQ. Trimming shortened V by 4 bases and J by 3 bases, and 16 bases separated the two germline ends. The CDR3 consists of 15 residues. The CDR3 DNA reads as TGTGCCAGCAGCCGAGCCGGGATAGATGTCTACGAGCAGTACTTC. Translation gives CASSRAGIDVYEQYF.

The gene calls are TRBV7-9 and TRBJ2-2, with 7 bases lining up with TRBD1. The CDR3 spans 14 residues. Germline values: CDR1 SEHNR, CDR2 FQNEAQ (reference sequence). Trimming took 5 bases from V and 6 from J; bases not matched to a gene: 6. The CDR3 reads CASSATGVAGELFF. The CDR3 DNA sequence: TGTGCCAGCAGCGCTACAGGGGTGGCCGGGGAGCTGTTTTTT.

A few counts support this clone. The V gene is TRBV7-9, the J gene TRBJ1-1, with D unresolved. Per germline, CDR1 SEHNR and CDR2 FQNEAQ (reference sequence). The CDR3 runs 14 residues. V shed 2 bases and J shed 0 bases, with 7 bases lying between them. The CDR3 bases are TGTGCCAGCAGCTTATTCGTTGTGAACACTGAAGCTTTCTTT. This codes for CASSLFVVNTEAFF.

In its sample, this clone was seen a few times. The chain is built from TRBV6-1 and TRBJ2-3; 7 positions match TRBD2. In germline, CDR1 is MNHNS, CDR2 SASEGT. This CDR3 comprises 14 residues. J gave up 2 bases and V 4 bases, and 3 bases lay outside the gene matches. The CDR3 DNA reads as TGTGCCAGCAGTGGGCGGGGGTTCACAGATACGCAGTATTTT. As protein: CASSGRGFTDTQYF.

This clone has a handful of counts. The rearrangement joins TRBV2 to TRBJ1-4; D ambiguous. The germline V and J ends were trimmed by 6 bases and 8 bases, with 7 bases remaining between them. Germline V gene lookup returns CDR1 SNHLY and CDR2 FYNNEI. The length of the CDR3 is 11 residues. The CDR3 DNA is TGTGCCAGCAGGGACTTCGAAAAACTGTTTTTT. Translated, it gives CASRDFEKLFF.

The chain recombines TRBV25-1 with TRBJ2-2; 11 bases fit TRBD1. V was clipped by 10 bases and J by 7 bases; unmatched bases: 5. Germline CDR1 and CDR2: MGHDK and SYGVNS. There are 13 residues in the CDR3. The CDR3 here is CATGTGGNGELFF. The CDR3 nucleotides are TGTGCCACCGGGACAGGGGGAAACGGGGAGCTGTTTTTT. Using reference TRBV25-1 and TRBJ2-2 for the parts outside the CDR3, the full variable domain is EADIYQTPRYLVIGTGKKITLECSQTMGHDKMYWYQQDPGMELHLIHYSYGVNSTEKGDLSSESTVSRIRTEHFPLTLESARPSHTSQYLCATGTGGNGELFFGEGSRLTVL.

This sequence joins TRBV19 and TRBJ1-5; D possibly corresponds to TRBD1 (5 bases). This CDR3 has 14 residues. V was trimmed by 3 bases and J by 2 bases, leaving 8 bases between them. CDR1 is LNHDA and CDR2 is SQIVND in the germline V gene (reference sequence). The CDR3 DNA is TGTGCCAGTAGTATTCAGGGTGGCAATCAGCCCCAGCATTTT. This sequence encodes CASSIQGGNQPQHF.

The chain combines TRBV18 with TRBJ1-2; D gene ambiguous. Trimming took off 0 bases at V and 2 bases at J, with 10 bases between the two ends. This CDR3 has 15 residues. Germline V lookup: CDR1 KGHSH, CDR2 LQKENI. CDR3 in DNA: TGTGCCAGCTCACCACCGGAGAGCAGAAACTATGGCTACACCTTC. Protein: CASSPPESRNYGYTF.

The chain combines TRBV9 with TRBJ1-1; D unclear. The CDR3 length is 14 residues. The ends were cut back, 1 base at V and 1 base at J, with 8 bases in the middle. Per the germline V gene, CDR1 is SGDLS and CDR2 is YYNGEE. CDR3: CASSVRPGNTEAFF. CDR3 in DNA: TGTGCCAGCAGCGTAAGGCCAGGGAACACTGAAGCTTTCTTT.

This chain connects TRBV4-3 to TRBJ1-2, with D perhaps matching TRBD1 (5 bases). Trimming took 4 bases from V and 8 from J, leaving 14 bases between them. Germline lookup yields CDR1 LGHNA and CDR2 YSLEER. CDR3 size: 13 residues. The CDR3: CASSPKAGKGYTF. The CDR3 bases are TGCGCCAGCAGCCCGAAGGCAGGGAAGGGCTACACCTTC.

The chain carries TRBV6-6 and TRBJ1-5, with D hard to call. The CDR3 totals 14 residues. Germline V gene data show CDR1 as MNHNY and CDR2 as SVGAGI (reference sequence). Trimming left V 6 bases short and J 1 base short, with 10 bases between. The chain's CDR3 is CASRIEKSNQPQHF. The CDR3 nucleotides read TGTGCCAGCAGGATAGAGAAGAGCAATCAGCCCCAGCATTTT.

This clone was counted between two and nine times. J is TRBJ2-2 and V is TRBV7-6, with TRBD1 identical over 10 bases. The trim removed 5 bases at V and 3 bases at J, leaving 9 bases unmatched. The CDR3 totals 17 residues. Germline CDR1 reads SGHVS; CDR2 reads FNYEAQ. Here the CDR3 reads CASSRPGTGEDTGELFF. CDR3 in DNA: TGTGCCAGCAGCCGACCCGGGACAGGGGAGGACACCGGGGAGCTGTTTTTT.

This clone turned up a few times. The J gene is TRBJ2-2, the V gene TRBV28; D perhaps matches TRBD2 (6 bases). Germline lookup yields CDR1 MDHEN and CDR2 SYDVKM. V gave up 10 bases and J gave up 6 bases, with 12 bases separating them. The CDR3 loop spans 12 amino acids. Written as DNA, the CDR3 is TGTGCCACCTATTGGGGGGCCGGGGAGCTGTTTTTT. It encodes CATYWGAGELFF.

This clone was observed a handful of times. CDR3 bases: TGTGCCAGCAGCTCGTTCGGGGTCACTGAAGCTTTCTTT. Its protein is CASSSFGVTEAFF. The chain carries TRBV7-2 and TRBJ1-1; no clear D gene. This CDR3 is 13 amino acids long. Germline CDR1 SGHTA, CDR2 FQGNSA. V was trimmed by 4 bases and J by 4 bases, leaving 10 bases between them.

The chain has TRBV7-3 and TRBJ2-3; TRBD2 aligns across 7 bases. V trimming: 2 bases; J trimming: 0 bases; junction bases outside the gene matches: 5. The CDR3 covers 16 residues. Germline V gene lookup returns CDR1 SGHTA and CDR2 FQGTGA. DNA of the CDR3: TGTGCCAGCAGCTTAGGCGGGAGCCTTAGCACAGATACGCAGTATTTT. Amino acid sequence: CASSLGGSLSTDTQYF.